Below, 3 T cell receptor beta chains from the same sample are listed, as sequenced in a study of graft-versus-host responses after intestinal transplantation. These TCRs' antigens remain unknown. Sequenced by immunoSEQ multiplex PCR; TCRdb stores in-frame clones only, minus some. The table shows under 130,000 clones, with 80% to 95% occurring only once. This specimen was unstimulated CD8+ T cells sorted from spleen or lymph node cells, taken before intestinal transplant. These receptors came from a human donor who received an intestinal transplant.

The chain carries TRBV28 and TRBJ1-2; D is unresolved. The V gene's germline CDR1 is MDHEN and CDR2 SYDVKM. This CDR3 comprises 16 residues. Trimming left V 6 bases short and J 4 bases short, with 21 bases between. The CDR3 nucleotides read TGTGCCAGCAGACGATGGGCCCCACCGGGATTCTATGGCTACACCTTC. Translated, it gives CASRRWAPPGFYGYTF.

The genes are TRBV6-1 and TRBJ2-3, with D tentatively TRBD1 or TRBD2 (6 bases each). This CDR3 contains 17 residues. Trimming took 3 bases from V and 4 from J, leaving 20 bases between them. Germline CDR1 reads MNHNS; CDR2 reads SASEGT. The CDR3 loop reads CASSEARAGGPSDTQYF. CDR3 sequence (DNA): TGTGCCAGCAGTGAGGCGAGAGCCGGGGGCCCCTCAGATACGCAGTATTTT.

V and J are TRBV6-1 and TRBJ1-5, with 10 bases that match TRBD1. V was clipped by 6 bases and J by 5 bases; unmatched bases: 7. Looked up from germline, CDR1 is MNHNS and CDR2 is SASEGT. The CDR3 extends over 15 amino acids. This CDR3 is CASSLGQGIDQPQHF. The CDR3 nucleotides read TGTGCCAGCAGCTTGGGACAGGGGATCGATCAGCCCCAGCATTTT.